The 17 T cell receptor beta chains given below trace back to one sample, sequenced in a study of T cells in women clearing cervical HPV infection. Using immunoSEQ multiplex PCR, the repertoire was profiled, and TCRdb retains in-frame clones only, with some absent. Recorded here are about 30,000 clones; the top ten clones represent about 3.5%. Material for sequencing was blood buffy coat. Receptors were obtained from a woman aged 18-70 years with a cervical HPV16 infection that either progressed to CIN3+ or cleared (not recorded which).

As to this clone: The CDR3 extends 3 residues past the end of the read, so its final part is completed from the germline J gene. J is TRBJ2-2 and V is TRBV20-1, with TRBD2 matching over 7 bases. The CDR3 loop spans 15 amino acids. CDR1 and CDR2 from the germline V gene are DFQATT and SNEGSKA (reference sequence). The V and J ends lost 6 bases and 4 bases, in that order; junction bases with no gene match: 11. The sequenced CDR3 bases are TGCAGTGCCGCCGGGGGAGCGGGACTCACCGGGGAG. Translation gives CSAAGGAGLTGE. The whole CDR3 protein reads CSAAGGAGLTGELFF.

CDR3 bases read: TGCGCCAGCTCCCCGGGGCGGGACAGGCGACCCTACGAG. Translating it yields CASSPGRDRRPYE. The complete CDR3 protein is CASSPGRDRRPYEQYF. The chain couples TRBV4-1 to TRBJ2-7; 8 nucleotides match TRBD1. Read coverage stops 3 residues before the CDR3 terminus; the germline J gene supplies the remainder. V trimming: 8 bases; J trimming: 2 bases; junction bases outside the gene matches: 14. This CDR3 is built from 16 residues. Germline V gene data show CDR1 as MGHRA and CDR2 as YSYEKL.

On this clone: The sequence runs out 3 residues before the end of the CDR3; the remainder is reconstructed from the germline J gene. The chain links TRBV6-1 to TRBJ2-7, with a tentative D call TRBD2 (5 bases). The V gene lost 2 bases and the J gene lost 5 bases, with 7 bases spanning the gap. The CDR3 totals 12 residues. CDR1 is MNHNS and CDR2 is SASEGT in the germline V gene. The CDR3 sequence is CASSESRDEQYF. The part of the CDR3 DNA that was read is TGTGCCAGCAGTGAATCGCGGGACGAG.

As regards this clone: The CDR3 extends 3 residues past the end of the read, so its final part is completed from the germline J gene. This chain joins TRBV7-9 and TRBJ1-2, with D tentatively TRBD1 (6 bases). Looked up from germline, CDR1 is SEHNR and CDR2 is FQNEAQ (reference sequence). Trimming left V 4 bases short and J 4 bases short, with 13 bases between. The CDR3 spans 14 residues. The sequenced CDR3 bases are TGTGCCAGCAGCTCCCCACAGGGCCCCTATGGC. Amino acid sequence: CASSSPQGPYG. The whole CDR3 reads CASSSPQGPYGYTF.

Of note for this clone: Read coverage stops 3 residues before the CDR3 terminus; the germline J gene supplies the remainder. This chain joins TRBV7-8 and TRBJ1-5; the D gene is possibly TRBD1 (6 bases). Germline V gene data show CDR1 as SGHVS and CDR2 as FQNEAQ. The ends were cut back, 2 bases at V and 6 bases at J, with 17 bases in the middle. This CDR3 comprises 16 residues. The sequenced CDR3 bases are TGTGCCAGCAGCTTAAGCGGCAGGGGAGGCACTCAGCCC. Protein sequence: CASSLSGRGGTQP. The whole CDR3 protein reads CASSLSGRGGTQPQHF.

In the case of this clone: The CDR3 is cut off 3 residues early in the read; its end comes from the germline J gene. The chain has TRBV2 and TRBJ2-3; tentative D call: TRBD1 (6 bases). CDR1 and CDR2 (germline): SNHLY, FYNNEI. Trimming removed 5 bases from V and 2 bases from J, with 20 bases in between. The CDR3 spans 17 residues. The CDR3 loop is CASSTDRTVGITDTQYF. The CDR3 bases that were read are TGTGCCAGCAGTACAGACAGGACGGTAGGGATCACAGATACG.

About this clone: The read gets to within 3 residues of the CDR3 end, and the germline J gene fills in the rest. The J gene is TRBJ2-2, the V gene TRBV19; 8 nucleotides match TRBD1. Germline CDR1 and CDR2: LNHDA and SQIVND (reference sequence). This CDR3 contains 17 residues. J lost 5 bases, V lost 3 bases, and 11 bases had no gene match. The DNA read from the CDR3 is TGTGCCAGTAGTATTGGAGGAGGACAGGGAAGGACCGGGGAG. Encoded protein: CASSIGGGQGRTGE. The whole CDR3 region reads CASSIGGGQGRTGELFF.

About this clone itself: The junction departs from germline at one end; a sequencing error may be responsible. The CDR3 extends 3 residues past the end of the read, so its final part is completed from the germline J gene. The rearrangement joins TRBV7-3 to TRBJ2-1, with 9 bases identical to TRBD2. The CDR3 totals 15 residues. Germline loops: CDR1 SGHTA, CDR2 FQGTGA. The CDR3 is CSSSFGPSGDNEQFF. The CDR3 DNA, read in part, is TGTTCCAGCAGCTTTGGTCCTAGCGGGGACAATGAG. The full variable domain, rest sourced from reference TRBV7-3 and TRBJ2-1, is GAGVSQTPSNKVTEKGKYVELRCDPISGHTALYWYRQSLGQGPEFLIYFQGTGAADDSGLPNDRFFAVRPEGSVSTLKIQRTERGDSAVYLCSSSFGPSGDNEQFFGPGTRLTVL.

Regarding this clone: With the read ending 3 residues before the CDR3 end, the germline J gene is used to fill in that end. The chain joins TRBV2 to TRBJ1-1; D is unclear. This CDR3 is built from 14 residues. The germline CDR1 and CDR2 sequences are SNHLY and FYNNEI. The ends were cut back, 3 bases at V and 5 bases at J, with 13 bases in the middle. The CDR3 reads CASSDRAGGTEAFF. The part of the CDR3 DNA that was read is TGTGCCAGCAGTGATCGCGCGGGTGGAACTGAA.

Of note for this clone: The missing CDR3 end, 3 residues past where the read stops, is filled in from the germline J gene. The same CDR3 also results from other DNA sequences found in this sample. This chain connects TRBV7-2 to TRBJ1-3; TRBD1 matches at 7 bases. The germline gives CDR1 SGHTA, CDR2 FQGNSA. CDR3 length: 14 residues. This CDR3 reads CASSPRQGPFAIYF. Incomplete CDR3 DNA: TGTGCCAGCAGCCCACGACAGGGTCCTTTCGCC.

As to this clone: The CDR3 end falls 3 residues outside the read, so it is completed with the germline J gene. The chain links TRBV20-1 to TRBJ2-1, with TRBD2 matching over 11 bases. CDR3 length: 17 amino acids. Germline V gene lookup returns CDR1 DFQATT and CDR2 SNEGSKA (reference sequence). Trimming removed 0 bases from V and 0 bases from J; junction bases left unmatched: 4. The sequenced CDR3 bases are TGCAGTGCTAGAGAGACTAGCGGGACACTCTCCTACAATGAG. This gives the protein CSARETSGTLSYNE. The entire CDR3 protein reads CSARETSGTLSYNEQFF.

In the case of this clone: The read is 3 residues too short to cover the CDR3 end, so that end is filled in from the germline J gene. V and J are TRBV20-1 and TRBJ2-1; 11 nucleotides match TRBD2. The CDR3 totals 17 residues. V shed 0 bases, J shed 4 bases, and the junction held 8 bases outside the gene matches. Germline loops: CDR1 DFQATT, CDR2 SNEGSKA (reference sequence). The DNA read from the CDR3 is TGCAGTGCTAGAGACAGATATACTAGCGGGAGTTACAATGAG. Residues: CSARDRYTSGSYNE. The full-length CDR3 reads as CSARDRYTSGSYNEQFF.

In the case of this clone: Sequencing ends 3 residues short of the CDR3 end; the germline J gene provides the rest. The rearrangement joins TRBV4-2 to TRBJ2-1, with TRBD1 as a possible D gene (6 bases). From germline, CDR1 is LGHNA and CDR2 YNFKEQ. V lost 1 base and J 4 bases, leaving 11 bases between the germline ends. The CDR3 sequence is 15 residues long. CDR3: CASSQAKGDYNEQFF. The sequenced part of the CDR3 DNA is TGTGCCAGCAGCCAAGCAAAGGGGGATTACAATGAG.

About this clone: The CDR3 is cut off 3 residues early in the read; its end comes from the germline J gene. V and J are TRBV2 and TRBJ2-3; TRBD1 matches 8 bases. Germline CDR1 SNHLY, CDR2 FYNNEI. This CDR3 is built from 14 residues. The part of the CDR3 DNA that was read is TGTGCCAGCTCCCTGGGGACAGGAAGTCAGACG. It is translated as CASSLGTGSQT. The full CDR3 is CASSLGTGSQTQYF. Looking up the rest from reference TRBV2 and TRBJ2-3 gives the full variable domain: EPEVTQTPSHQVTQMGQEVILRCVPISNHLYFYWYRQILGQKVEFLVSFYNNEISEKSEIFDDQFSVERPDGSNFTLKIRSTKLEDSAMYFCASSLGTGSQTQYFGPGTRLTVL.

In the case of this clone: The DNA ends 3 residues before the CDR3 does, and the rest of the CDR3 is filled in from the germline J gene. The chain uses TRBV6-2 or TRBV6-3 and TRBJ2-7; 9 positions match TRBD2. With V trimmed by 2 bases and J by 2 bases, 4 bases remained unmatched. CDR3 length equals 15 residues. Germline values: CDR1 MNHEY, CDR2 SVGEGT. The CDR3 protein is CASSYNSGSPYEQYF. The part of the CDR3 DNA that was read is TGTGCCAGCAGTTACAATAGCGGGAGCCCCTACGAG.

Regarding this clone: The read stops 3 residues short of the end of the CDR3; the missing end is completed from the germline J gene. This sequence joins TRBV5-4 and TRBJ2-1; D perhaps matches TRBD2 (5 bases). This CDR3 is built from 12 residues. The germline V gene has CDR1 SGHNT and CDR2 YYREEE (reference sequence). Deletions cut 2 bases from V and 7 bases from J, with 7 bases between. CDR3 in amino acids: CASSFTGNEQFF. The DNA read from the CDR3 is TGTGCCAGCAGCTTTACGGGGAATGAG.

Points on this clone: The missing CDR3 end, 3 residues past where the read stops, is filled in from the germline J gene. This chain joins TRBV20-1 and TRBJ1-1; D is possibly TRBD1 (6 bases). The germline V gene has CDR1 DFQATT and CDR2 SNEGSKA (reference sequence). This CDR3 is 12 amino acids long. CDR3 protein: CSASQGQLEAFF. Partial CDR3 DNA: TGCAGTGCTAGTCAAGGACAGCTAGAA.